These 8 T cell receptor beta chains were all obtained from the same sample, sequenced in a study of cytomegalovirus exposure and HLA in healthy donors. Both 60 Vbeta primers and 13 Jbeta primers went into the PCR. The method was immunoSEQ multiplex PCR; TCRdb's version includes in-frame clones alone and lacks a portion of them. The sample contains about 180,000 clones, about 80% of which appear only once. The sample comprised PBMCs. These receptors all come from a woman aged 25 to 39 in good health and CMV-seronegative.

The chain combines TRBV7-9 with TRBJ2-3, with a possible D match to TRBD1 (5 bases). V was pared by 3 bases and J by 6 bases, with 10 bases between. CDR3 length equals 13 residues. The germline V gene encodes CDR1 SEHNR and CDR2 FQNEAQ (reference sequence). In DNA, the CDR3 is TGTGCCAGCAGCTTTCTTGGGGCGGATACGCAGTATTTT. The encoded protein is CASSFLGADTQYF. Filled out from reference TRBV7-9 and TRBJ2-3, the complete variable domain reads DTGVSQNPRHKITKRGQNVTFRCDPISEHNRLYWYRQTLGQGPEFLTYFQNEAQLEKSRLLSDRFSAERPKGSFSTLEIQRTEQGDSAMYLCASSFLGADTQYFGPGTRLTVL.

The chain links TRBV30 to TRBJ2-7; no clear D. Trimming left V 6 bases short and J 0 bases short, with 6 bases between. Germline CDR1 reads GTSNPN; CDR2 reads SVGIG (reference sequence). CDR3 length equals 11 residues. The chain's CDR3 is CACRSSYEQYF. The CDR3 nucleotides are TGTGCCTGCCGGAGCTCCTACGAGCAGTACTTC.

V usage is TRBV30 and J usage is TRBJ2-2; tentatively, D is TRBD2 (6 bases). Germline CDR1 reads GTSNPN; CDR2 reads SVGIG (reference sequence). CDR3 length: 14 amino acids. The germline V and J ends were trimmed by 3 bases and 6 bases, with 14 bases remaining between them. Written as DNA, the CDR3 is TGTGCCTGGAGCACTAGCCTCGCATCCGGGGAGCTGTTTTTT. It codes for CAWSTSLASGELFF.

A single count supports this clone. The chain couples TRBV7-7 to TRBJ2-1; no clear D gene. The CDR3 is made up of 13 amino acids. Germline lookup yields CDR1 SSHAT and CDR2 FNYEAQ (reference sequence). Trimming cost V 0 bases and J 4 bases, with 4 bases left between them. CDR3 in DNA: TGTGCCAGCAGCTTAGCGGAGTACAATGAGCAGTTCTTC. Translating gives CASSLAEYNEQFF.

The rearrangement joins TRBV4-2 to TRBJ2-1; the match to TRBD2 covers 10 bases. After removal of 1 base from V and 9 bases from J, the junction contained 9 bases not matched to a gene. CDR3 length equals 16 residues. CDR1 and CDR2 from the germline V gene are LGHNA and YNFKEQ. CDR3 coding DNA: TGTGCCAGCAGCCAAGCCGGGACTAGCGCGATGGGTGAGCAGTTCTTC. Protein sequence: CASSQAGTSAMGEQFF.

The rearrangement links TRBV20-1 to TRBJ1-1; D is uncertain. The CDR3 spans 11 residues. The V end lost 4 bases, the J end lost 2 bases, and 5 bases lay between the germline ends. Germline V gives CDR1 DFQATT, CDR2 SNEGSKA (reference sequence). CDR3 DNA sequence: TGCAGTGCTATCAGAAACACTGAAGCTTTCTTT. This gives the protein CSAIRNTEAFF.

This rearrangement joins TRBV28 to TRBJ2-7; 10 positions match TRBD1. The V segment lost 5 bases and the J segment 4 bases; nucleotides outside the gene matches: 11. This CDR3 is built from 16 residues. Germline V gives CDR1 MDHEN, CDR2 SYDVKM. The CDR3 region is CASSPGQGMIGYEQYF. Written as DNA, the CDR3 is TGTGCCAGCAGTCCGGGACAGGGGATGATAGGGTACGAGCAGTACTTC.

The chain recombines TRBV6-5 with TRBJ1-5, with D tentatively TRBD1 (5 bases). Germline V CDR1 and CDR2: MNHEY, SVGAGI. The CDR3 is 16 amino acids. V was clipped by 0 bases and J by 4 bases, with 13 bases between them. CDR3 DNA sequence: TGTGCCAGCAGTTACTCCGCAGGGCAAGCAAATCAGCCCCAGCATTTT. It is translated as CASSYSAGQANQPQHF.